A selection of T cell receptor beta chains follows, all from one sample in a study of blood T cell repertoires in COVID-19. Using immunoSEQ multiplex PCR, the repertoire was profiled, and TCRdb retains in-frame clones only, with some absent. The profile shows some 260,000 clones, about 86% of them singletons. Sequencing used peripheral blood. The receptor set was obtained from a man older than 75 with acute or convalescent COVID-19. The CDR3 runs from the conserved cysteine through the conserved F or W. The D gene is left open where the match is weak. The size entry is marked missing in some rows and otherwise reads once, few, many or a size class.

d_gene: NA
v_gene: TRBV3-1/TRBV3-2
len: 14
j_gene: TRBJ2-3
abundance: NA
CDR3nt: TGTGCCAGCAGCCAAAGCCTACCGACAGATACGCAGTATTTT
CDR3aa: CASSQSLPTDTQYF

d_gene: NA
v_gene: TRBV2
len: 16
j_gene: TRBJ1-5
abundance: NA
CDR3nt: TGTGCCAGCAGTCCCCGATTAGACAGCAGCAATCAGCCCCAGCATTTT
CDR3aa: CASSPRLDSSNQPQHF

d_gene: NA
v_gene: TRBV5-6
len: 15
j_gene: TRBJ2-5
abundance: NA
CDR3nt: TGTGCCAGCAGCTTGGCACAGACGAGTGGAGAGACCCAGTACTTC
CDR3aa: CASSLAQTSGETQYF

d_gene: NA
v_gene: TRBV3-1/TRBV3-2
len: 15
j_gene: TRBJ2-5
abundance: NA
CDR3nt: TGTGCCAGCAGCCCCCGAGGGGGGGGGACAGAGACCCAGTACTTC
CDR3aa: CASSPRGGGTETQYF

d_gene: NA
v_gene: TRBV19
len: 13
j_gene: TRBJ1-6
abundance: NA
CDR3nt: TGTGCCAGTAGCTGGGACAATCGGAGACCCCTCCACTTT
CDR3aa: CASSWDNRRPLHF

d_gene: NA
v_gene: TRBV11-2
len: 15
j_gene: TRBJ1-1
abundance: NA
CDR3nt: TGTGCCAGCAGGGGGGCTCTTGAAGGTGGCACTGAAGCTTTCTTT
CDR3aa: CASRGALEGGTEAFF

d_gene: TRBD2
v_gene: TRBV6-2/TRBV6-3
len: 12
j_gene: TRBJ2-1
abundance: once
CDR3nt: TGTGCCAGCAGTATAGCGGGAAATGAGCAGTTCTTC
CDR3aa: CASSIAGNEQFF

d_gene: NA
v_gene: TRBV19
len: 15
j_gene: TRBJ2-2
abundance: NA
CDR3nt: TGTGCCAGTAGTCCTGGGACTGCGAGCACCGGGGAGCTGTTTTTT
CDR3aa: CASSPGTASTGELFF

d_gene: TRBD2
v_gene: TRBV3-1/TRBV3-2
len: 17
j_gene: TRBJ2-3
abundance: once
CDR3nt: TGTGCCAGCAGCCATTCGGGGCGGGGGGCCGGCACAGATACGCAGTATTTT
CDR3aa: CASSHSGRGAGTDTQYF

d_gene: NA
v_gene: TRBV6-5
len: 15
j_gene: TRBJ1-1
abundance: NA
CDR3nt: TGTGCCAGCAGTTACAGTAGGCGGGGGAACACTGAAGCTTTCTTT
CDR3aa: CASSYSRRGNTEAFF

d_gene: TRBD1
v_gene: TRBV6-2/TRBV6-3
len: 14
j_gene: TRBJ1-1
abundance: once
CDR3nt: TGTGCCAGCAGCTGGGACAGGGCGGGCACTGAAGCTTTCTTT
CDR3aa: CASSWDRAGTEAFF

d_gene: NA
v_gene: TRBV10-3
len: 15
j_gene: TRBJ2-5
abundance: NA
CDR3nt: TGTGCCATCAGTGACGGAGGTTCGGTACAAGAGACCCAGTACTTC
CDR3aa: CAISDGGSVQETQYF

d_gene: NA
v_gene: TRBV6-5
len: 15
j_gene: TRBJ2-3
abundance: NA
CDR3nt: TGTGCCAGCAGTTACAGCAGGGGTGAGACAGATACGCAGTATTTT
CDR3aa: CASSYSRGETDTQYF

d_gene: TRBD1
v_gene: TRBV5-1
len: 16
j_gene: TRBJ1-4
abundance: NA
CDR3nt: TGCGCCAGCAGCTCACAGGGGCAGAGGGCTAATGAAAAACTGTTTTTT
CDR3aa: CASSSQGQRANEKLFF

d_gene: NA
v_gene: TRBV6-5
len: 15
j_gene: TRBJ1-2
abundance: NA
CDR3nt: TGTGCCAGCAGCCGACGGGAGATTGGTTCCTATGGCTACACCTTC
CDR3aa: CASSRREIGSYGYTF

d_gene: NA
v_gene: TRBV11-3
len: 12
j_gene: TRBJ2-1
abundance: NA
CDR3nt: TGTGCCAGCAGCTTAGGAGATGATGAGCAGTTCTTC
CDR3aa: CASSLGDDEQFF

d_gene: NA
v_gene: TRBV7-9
len: 12
j_gene: TRBJ2-3
abundance: NA
CDR3nt: TGTGCCAGCAGCCGCACTACAGATACGCAGTATTTT
CDR3aa: CASSRTTDTQYF

d_gene: NA
v_gene: TRBV5-1
len: 15
j_gene: TRBJ1-1
abundance: NA
CDR3nt: TGCGCCAGCAGCTTGGGACGGAGAACGAACACTGAAGCTTTCTTT
CDR3aa: CASSLGRRTNTEAFF

d_gene: NA
v_gene: TRBV11-3
len: 15
j_gene: TRBJ2-1
abundance: NA
CDR3nt: TGTGCCAGCAGCTTATTTAGCGAAGATGGGCATGAGCAGTTCTTC
CDR3aa: CASSLFSEDGHEQFF

d_gene: TRBD2
v_gene: TRBV2
len: 14
j_gene: TRBJ2-1
abundance: NA
CDR3nt: TGTGCCAGCAGTTCGGGACTAGCGGACAATGAGCAGTTCTTC
CDR3aa: CASSSGLADNEQFF

d_gene: TRBD2
v_gene: TRBV6-5
len: 14
j_gene: TRBJ2-7
abundance: NA
CDR3nt: TGTGCCACCCAAAGACTAGCGGGAGCCTACGAGCAGTACTTC
CDR3aa: CATQRLAGAYEQYF

d_gene: NA
v_gene: TRBV25-1
len: 14
j_gene: TRBJ2-5
abundance: NA
CDR3nt: TGTGCCAGCAGTGAAGGGCAGGGCGGTGAGACCCAGTACTTC
CDR3aa: CASSEGQGGETQYF

d_gene: TRBD2
v_gene: TRBV7-9
len: 16
j_gene: TRBJ2-5
abundance: NA
CDR3nt: TGTGCCAGCAGCTTAGCCCTAGCGGGAGGAGCCGAGACCCAGTACTTC
CDR3aa: CASSLALAGGAETQYF

d_gene: NA
v_gene: TRBV5-1
len: 13
j_gene: TRBJ2-7
abundance: NA
CDR3nt: TGCGCCAGCAGCTTGGGACAGCACCTGGAGCAGTACTTC
CDR3aa: CASSLGQHLEQYF

d_gene: NA
v_gene: TRBV7-2
len: 12
j_gene: TRBJ1-1
abundance: NA
CDR3nt: TGTGCCAGCAGCTTAGCCTACACTGAAGCTTTCTTT
CDR3aa: CASSLAYTEAFF

d_gene: NA
v_gene: TRBV6-2/TRBV6-3
len: 13
j_gene: TRBJ2-1
abundance: NA
CDR3nt: TGTGCCAGCAGTTACTCATTACGGGGGGAGCAGTTCTTC
CDR3aa: CASSYSLRGEQFF

d_gene: TRBD2
v_gene: TRBV7-2
len: 16
j_gene: TRBJ2-3
abundance: NA
CDR3nt: TGTGCCAGCAGCCAAACTAGCGGGAGAACCACAGATACGCAGTATTTT
CDR3aa: CASSQTSGRTTDTQYF

d_gene: TRBD1
v_gene: TRBV7-2
len: 14
j_gene: TRBJ2-5
abundance: NA
CDR3nt: TGTGCCAGCAGCCTATCCAGGGGGCAAGAGACCCAGTACTTC
CDR3aa: CASSLSRGQETQYF

d_gene: TRBD1
v_gene: TRBV14
len: 14
j_gene: TRBJ1-2
abundance: NA
CDR3nt: TGTGCCAGCAGCCTGACAGGGGGCGGCTATGGCTACACCTTC
CDR3aa: CASSLTGGGYGYTF

d_gene: TRBD1
v_gene: TRBV10-1
len: 14
j_gene: TRBJ1-5
abundance: NA
CDR3nt: TGCGCCACCGAAGACAGGGGAATTGATCAGCCCCAGCATTTT
CDR3aa: CATEDRGIDQPQHF

d_gene: NA
v_gene: TRBV11-2
len: 13
j_gene: TRBJ1-6
abundance: NA
CDR3nt: TGTGCCAGCAGCCCTATGGGTCAGGGAACTATCTACTTT
CDR3aa: CASSPMGQGTIYF

d_gene: TRBD1
v_gene: TRBV3-1/TRBV3-2
len: 15
j_gene: TRBJ1-2
abundance: once
CDR3nt: TGTGCCAGCAGCATACAGGGGGTAGTCAACTATGGCTACACCTTC
CDR3aa: CASSIQGVVNYGYTF

d_gene: NA
v_gene: TRBV2
len: 14
j_gene: TRBJ1-2
abundance: NA
CDR3nt: TGTGCCAGCAAATCCGCAGGGGCGGACTATGGCTACACCTTC
CDR3aa: CASKSAGADYGYTF

d_gene: TRBD1
v_gene: TRBV4-3
len: 15
j_gene: TRBJ1-1
abundance: NA
CDR3nt: TGCGCCAGCAGCCAAGATCGACAGGGAAGCGCTGAAGCTTTCTTT
CDR3aa: CASSQDRQGSAEAFF

d_gene: TRBD1
v_gene: TRBV28
len: 15
j_gene: TRBJ2-7
abundance: NA
CDR3nt: TGTGCCAGCACCCACCGGGGGACAGGGGCCTACGAGCAGTACTTC
CDR3aa: CASTHRGTGAYEQYF

d_gene: NA
v_gene: TRBV7-9
len: 15
j_gene: TRBJ1-6
abundance: NA
CDR3nt: TGTGCCAGCAGCTCAGGACAGAGGGTCAATTCACCCCTCCACTTT
CDR3aa: CASSSGQRVNSPLHF

d_gene: TRBD2
v_gene: TRBV6-5
len: 15
j_gene: TRBJ2-1
abundance: NA
CDR3nt: TGTGCCAGCAGGGGACTAGCTGCTAACTACAATGAGCAGTTCTTC
CDR3aa: CASRGLAANYNEQFF

d_gene: TRBD1
v_gene: TRBV19
len: 17
j_gene: TRBJ1-1
abundance: once
CDR3nt: TGTGCCAGTAGTACTCCGGGACAGGGAAGACTGAACACTGAAGCTTTCTTT
CDR3aa: CASSTPGQGRLNTEAFF

d_gene: TRBD1
v_gene: TRBV18
len: 14
j_gene: TRBJ1-5
abundance: NA
CDR3nt: TGTGCCAGCTCACCTGGACAGGCAAATCAGCCCCAGCATTTT
CDR3aa: CASSPGQANQPQHF

d_gene: NA
v_gene: TRBV13
len: 11
j_gene: TRBJ2-7
abundance: NA
CDR3nt: TGTGCCAGCAGCCCCGGGGACGAGCAGTACTTC
CDR3aa: CASSPGDEQYF

d_gene: TRBD2
v_gene: TRBV7-8
len: 15
j_gene: TRBJ2-1
abundance: NA
CDR3nt: TGTGCCAGCAGCTTAGCGGGAGGGCGTTTCAATGAGCAGTTCTTC
CDR3aa: CASSLAGGRFNEQFF

d_gene: TRBD1
v_gene: TRBV28
len: 15
j_gene: TRBJ1-5
abundance: NA
CDR3nt: TGTGCCAGCAGTCCCGGGACAGGAAGGAATCAGCCCCAGCATTTT
CDR3aa: CASSPGTGRNQPQHF

d_gene: TRBD2
v_gene: TRBV27
len: 16
j_gene: TRBJ2-7
abundance: NA
CDR3nt: TGTGCCAGCAGTTTAAGAGGGACTAGCTCCACTGTTGGGCAGTACTTC
CDR3aa: CASSLRGTSSTVGQYF